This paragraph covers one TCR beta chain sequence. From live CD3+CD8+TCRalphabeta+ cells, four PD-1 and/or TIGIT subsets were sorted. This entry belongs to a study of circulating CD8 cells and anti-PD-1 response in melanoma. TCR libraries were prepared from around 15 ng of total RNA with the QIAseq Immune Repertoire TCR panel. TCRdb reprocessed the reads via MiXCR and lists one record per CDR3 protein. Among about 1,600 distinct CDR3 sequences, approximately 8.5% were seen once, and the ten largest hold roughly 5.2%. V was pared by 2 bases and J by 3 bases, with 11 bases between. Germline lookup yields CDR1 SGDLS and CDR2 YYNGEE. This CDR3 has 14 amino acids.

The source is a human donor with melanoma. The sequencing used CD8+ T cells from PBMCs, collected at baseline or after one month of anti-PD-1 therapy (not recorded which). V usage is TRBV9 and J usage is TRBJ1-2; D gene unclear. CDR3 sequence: CASSVGGLDYGYTF. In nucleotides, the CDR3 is TGTGCCAGCAGCGTGGGAGGACTCGACTATGGCTACACCTTC.